Listed below are T cell receptor beta chains from one sample, sequenced in a study of long-term antiretroviral therapy in people with HIV. Assay: immunoSEQ multiplex PCR; the TCRdb copy retains only in-frame clones and omits some. Of more than 20,000 clones in the sample, about 85% were seen once. Material: unsorted PBMCs, obtained 2.3 years after starting antiretroviral therapy. All receptors come from a middle-aged man with HIV. Each CDR3 is given with its conserved first and last residue. Each record gives: D gene, V gene, clone size, CDR3 protein. A D gene is named only where the DNA matches it firmly. Not every row has a clone size; where given, it reads once, few, many or a size class.

.	TRBV5-6	once	CASSLQVSSGANVLTF
TRBD2	TRBV6-5	once	CASSSPGTSGYEQYF
.	TRBV2	.	CASSGLQANTEAFF
.	TRBV11-2	.	CASSLDGRTVSYGYTF
TRBD1	TRBV15	.	CATSRPTGSSYEQYF
.	TRBV29-1	.	CSVARGGELFF
.	TRBV5-4	.	CASSPGTQEGWEQFF
.	TRBV28	.	CASSLIRFNEKLFF
TRBD1	TRBV19	.	CASSITGGRSNTEAFF
.	TRBV5-1	.	CASSPNPTDTQYF
.	TRBV2	.	CASDRFNTEAFF
.	TRBV18	.	CASSPGQNTEAFF
TRBD1	TRBV29-1	.	CSVELRDRGQETQYF
.	TRBV11-2	once	CASSLAPAGEDYEQYF
.	TRBV9	once	CASSVGWGENEQYF
TRBD1	TRBV11-2	.	CASSSVAGQRISGNTIYF
TRBD1	TRBV5-6	.	CASSLAGQNEKLFF
TRBD1	TRBV27	.	CASSPLMLGTAFQETQYF
.	TRBV13	.	CASSLAARASSGNTIYF
TRBD1	TRBV25-1	.	CASSAVGGVTGELFF
.	TRBV2	.	CASSGEVNTEAFF
TRBD1	TRBV25-1	.	CASSDRGGFAGNTIYF
TRBD1	TRBV5-4	.	CASSLLPTGTGVGNTIYF
TRBD1	TRBV30	.	CAWDRTGGGTGELFF
TRBD1	TRBV10-1	.	CASKLRQGRLREGPAMGGLTEAFF
TRBD2	TRBV6-1	few	CASSDAGLAGVPTGELFF
.	TRBV5-1	.	CASSLARGGNTEAFF
TRBD2	TRBV7-8	.	CASSFGTSGAYEQYF
.	TRBV5-1	.	CASSLKSGANVLTF
.	TRBV5-6	.	CASSPLVTGPTGELFF
TRBD1	TRBV28	.	CASRPTGGAYGYTF
TRBD2	TRBV9	.	CASSVGIAGVYEQYF
.	TRBV7-3	.	CASSLGSGPRPNSPLHF
.	TRBV6-1	.	CASMWGESTDTQYF
TRBD2	TRBV4-1	.	CASSQEIAGPQVISTDTQYF
.	TRBV10-2	.	CASSYSRNSNQPQHF
.	TRBV5-1	.	CASSFPRTDSTDTQYF
.	TRBV10-3	.	CAISEGGRGAYGYTF
.	TRBV13	.	CASSFGRSSYNEQFF
TRBD1	TRBV29-1	.	CSVFLLPGQDPPFMDTNYGYTF
.	TRBV15	.	CATSRLWGETQYF
.	TRBV5-3	.	CARSLARGGTVGQPQHF
TRBD2	TRBV5-1	.	CASSLAGGGHQETQYF
TRBD1	TRBV7-9	.	CASSARGQGQLNEKLFF
.	TRBV21-1	.	CASSKEGAPLFYSNQPQHF
.	TRBV20-1	.	CSAGKDYGYTF
TRBD2	TRBV11-2	.	CASSSPRGGSGTGELFF
.	TRBV7-6	.	CASSLKGGESNYGYTF
.	TRBV5-6	.	CASSSGGPAYTDTQYF
TRBD1	TRBV19	.	CASSPGQGSEAFF
.	TRBV30	.	CAWSGADSYEQYF
.	TRBV19	once	CASSIRGGGSDTQYF